The T cell receptor (beta chain) described here comes from a study of blood T cell repertoires in COVID-19 (dated by TCRdb to the early 2020s). At the level of the whole study: The collaborator samples originated in the United States, Italy and Spain and spanned the acute and convalescent phases of COVID-19. A de-identified subject ID, COVID-19 status, age in years and sex were almost always included in the sample metadata. The samples were drawn from the first 160 participants of the ongoing ImmuneRACE study and from 1,254 subjects provided by 6 global collaborators. The material from the prospective study consisted of cDNA or gDNA derived from T cells, B-cell-depleted T cells, or PBMCs. HLA class I and class II types, where available, came from metadata supplied by the sample provider rather than from assay-based typing. A freely available public database, intended as a resource for researchers studying the immune response to SARS-CoV-2, is where the repertoires were released. Deeply sampled blood TCRbeta repertoires from subjects exposed to, actively infected with, or recovered from COVID-19 were included in the dataset. Study-level results and caveats: The quantity of clinical and demographic metadata differed by source and by participant and was supplied without curation.

TCRbeta CDR3 regions were amplified from genomic DNA using the immunoSEQ Assay, a bias-controlled multiplex PCR. Per the authors' processing: Within the assay, amplification of reference gene primers was used to estimate how many nucleated cells each sample contained. Sequence reads were collapsed and filtered to measure the absolute abundance of every unique TCRbeta CDR3 rearrangement. For each sample, productive Simpson clonality was calculated as the square root of Simpson's diversity index over productive rearrangements. TCRdb's version of the immuneACCESS table is confined to in-frame rearrangements and falls short of the full clone set. An unresolved V gene accounts for under half of the shortfall where checked; the remainder is of unknown origin. The V and J calls and clone size are taken from that table; D and trimming were inferred from the DNA. The sample table records approximately 97,000 clones; 80% to 95% of these occur just once. Approximately 1.9% of the sample is taken by the ten largest.

At one collaborating source in Seattle, patients were enrolled during active infection and were followed longitudinally through the course of disease. Each collaborating institution followed its own protocols to collect whole blood in K2EDTA tubes. For TCRbeta analysis, collaborators shipped samples in one of three forms: frozen whole blood, isolated PBMCs, or DNA extracted from either of those sample types. Remarks on this clone: Its antigen is currently not known. Nothing much larger sits one base from this clone, and base qualities are not available.

Including cysteine and phenylalanine, the CDR3 has 17 amino acids. Of the read, only the CDR3 DNA is kept; its 51 bases are in frame from base 1. Trimming takes 7 bases off V and 6 bases off J; junction bases not matched to a gene: 18. Looking up the germline V gene yields CDR1 ENHRY and CDR2 SYGVKD. This receptor was obtained from a woman between 45 and 65 years old with COVID-19, enrolled during active disease. The sample comprised peripheral blood. Recombination joined TRBV10-3 with TRBJ2-7, with 10 middle bases fitting TRBD1. The CDR3 region has the sequence CAINQRETGGLGGEQYF. The base sequence is TGTGCCATCAACCAAAGGGAGACAGGGGGCCTTGGTGGCGAGCAGTACTTC.